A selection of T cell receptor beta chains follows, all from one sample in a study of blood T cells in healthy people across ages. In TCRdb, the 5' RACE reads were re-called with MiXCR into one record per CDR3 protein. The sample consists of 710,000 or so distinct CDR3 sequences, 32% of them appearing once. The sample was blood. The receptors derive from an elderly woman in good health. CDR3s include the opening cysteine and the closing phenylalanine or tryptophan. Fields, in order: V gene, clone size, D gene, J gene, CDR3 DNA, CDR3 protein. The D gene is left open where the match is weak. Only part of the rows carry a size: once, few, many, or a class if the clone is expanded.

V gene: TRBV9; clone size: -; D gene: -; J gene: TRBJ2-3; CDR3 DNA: TGTGCCAGCAGCGTAGACGGGGTTCCCACAGATACGCAGTATTTT; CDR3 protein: CASSVDGVPTDTQYF
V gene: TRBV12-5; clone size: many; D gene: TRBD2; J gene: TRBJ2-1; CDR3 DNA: TGTGCTAGTGGGCGGACTAGCGGGGGGCTAGGCAATGAGCAGTTCTTC; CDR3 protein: CASGRTSGGLGNEQFF
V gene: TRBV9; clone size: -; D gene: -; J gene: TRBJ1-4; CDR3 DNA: TGTGCCAGCAGCGTAGAAACTTTTGCAACTAATAAAAAACTGGTTTTT; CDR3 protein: CASSVETFATNKKLVF
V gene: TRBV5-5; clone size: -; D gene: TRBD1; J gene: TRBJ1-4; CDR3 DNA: TGTGCCAGCAGCTTGGTAGGGGGCCGTGCAACTAATGAAAAACTGTTTTTT; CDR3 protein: CASSLVGGRATNEKLFF
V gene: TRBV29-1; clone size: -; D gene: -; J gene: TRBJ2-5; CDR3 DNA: TGCAGCGTTGTTGGTGCCTCCAGGGAGACCCAGTACTTC; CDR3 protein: CSVVGASRETQYF
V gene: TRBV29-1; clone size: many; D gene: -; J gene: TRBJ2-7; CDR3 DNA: TGCAGCGTTGTCGGGGGTGGTTCCTACGAGCAGTACTTC; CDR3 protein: CSVVGGGSYEQYF
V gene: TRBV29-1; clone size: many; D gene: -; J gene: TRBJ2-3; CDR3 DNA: TGCAGCGTTGACGGGCAGAGCACAGATACGCAGTATTTT; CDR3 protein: CSVDGQSTDTQYF
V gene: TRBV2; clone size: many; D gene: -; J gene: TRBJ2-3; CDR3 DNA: TGTGCCAGCAGTGTGGGGCCTAATCTCCCGCTAAATACGCAGTATTTT; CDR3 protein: CASSVGPNLPLNTQYF
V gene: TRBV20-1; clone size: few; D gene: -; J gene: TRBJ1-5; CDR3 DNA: TGCAGTGCTAGAGAGGGGGGGGCGAGCAATCAGCCCCAGCATTTT; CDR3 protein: CSAREGGASNQPQHF
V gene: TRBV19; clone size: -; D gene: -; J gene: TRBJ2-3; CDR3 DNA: TGTGCCAGTAATGGTTGGGCAGATACGCAGTATTTT; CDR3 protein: CASNGWADTQYF
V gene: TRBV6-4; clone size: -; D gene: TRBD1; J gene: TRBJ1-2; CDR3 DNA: TGTGCCAGCAGTGACTCGAGAACAGGGGGCTTCTATGGCTACACCTTC; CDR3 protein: CASSDSRTGGFYGYTF
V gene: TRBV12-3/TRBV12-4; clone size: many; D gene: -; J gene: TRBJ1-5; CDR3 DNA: TGTGCCAGCAGTCCGGCGGCAGGGAGACGGCAGCCCCAGCATTTT; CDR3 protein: CASSPAAGRRQPQHF
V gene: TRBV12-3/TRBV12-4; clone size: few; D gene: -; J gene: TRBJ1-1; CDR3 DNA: TGTGCCAGCAGGGGGACTTTTGAAGCTTTCTTT; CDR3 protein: CASRGTFEAFF
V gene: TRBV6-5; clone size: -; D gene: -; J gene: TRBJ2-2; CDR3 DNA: TGTGCCAGCAGTTACTCGGCCAGGAACACCGGGGAGCTGTTTTTT; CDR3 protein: CASSYSARNTGELFF
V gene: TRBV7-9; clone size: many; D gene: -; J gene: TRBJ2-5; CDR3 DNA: TGTGCCAGCAGCTTAGGGTACGGCAGGGCGGCCCAGTACTTC; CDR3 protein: CASSLGYGRAAQYF
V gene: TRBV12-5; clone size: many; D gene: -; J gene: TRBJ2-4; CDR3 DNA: TGTGCTAGTGGTTTGGCCGGAGGGCTCAAAAACATTCAGTACTTC; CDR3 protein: CASGLAGGLKNIQYF
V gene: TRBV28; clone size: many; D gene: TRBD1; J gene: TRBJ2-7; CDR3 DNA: TGTGCCAGACGACAGGGTCTCTACGAGCAGTACTTC; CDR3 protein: CARRQGLYEQYF
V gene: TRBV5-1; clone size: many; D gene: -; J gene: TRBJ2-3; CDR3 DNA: TGCGCCAGCAGCTGGGCGGGACAGACTAGCACAGATACGCAGTATTTT; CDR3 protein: CASSWAGQTSTDTQYF
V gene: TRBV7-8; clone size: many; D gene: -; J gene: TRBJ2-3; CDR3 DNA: TGTGCCAGCAGCTTGGTTGGGGGAGCAAGCACAGATACGCAGTATTTT; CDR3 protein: CASSLVGGASTDTQYF
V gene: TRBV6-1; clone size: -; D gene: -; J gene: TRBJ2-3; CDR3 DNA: TGTGCCGGCAGGGCGACTTCGCAGCACACAGATACGCAGTATTTT; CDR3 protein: CAGRATSQHTDTQYF
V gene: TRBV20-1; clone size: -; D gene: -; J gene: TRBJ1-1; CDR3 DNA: TGCAGTGCTAGCGAGGGGCTGCACACTGAAGCTTTCTTT; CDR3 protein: CSASEGLHTEAFF
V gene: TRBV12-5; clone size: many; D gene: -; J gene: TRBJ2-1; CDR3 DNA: TGTGCTAGTGGTTTTGGGGGGGCCGGTGAGCAGTTCTTC; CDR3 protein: CASGFGGAGEQFF
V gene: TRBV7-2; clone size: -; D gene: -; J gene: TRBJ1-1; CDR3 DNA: TGTGCCAGCAGCCGTGGGAGTCAGGCGAACACTGAAGCTTTCTTT; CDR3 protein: CASSRGSQANTEAFF
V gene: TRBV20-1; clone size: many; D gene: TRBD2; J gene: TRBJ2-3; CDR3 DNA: TGCAGGGCGGAAGCGGGGGTGTTAGATACGCAGTATTTT; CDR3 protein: CRAEAGVLDTQYF
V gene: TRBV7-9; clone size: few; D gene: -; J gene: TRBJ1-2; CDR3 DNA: TGTGCCAGCAGCTTAGCCGACAGGCCTAACTATGGCTACACCTTC; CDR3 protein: CASSLADRPNYGYTF
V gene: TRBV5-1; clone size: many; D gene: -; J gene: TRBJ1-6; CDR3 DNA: TGCGCCAGCAGTTCAGACGGAGGCTCCTATAATTCACCCCTCCACTTT; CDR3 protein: CASSSDGGSYNSPLHF
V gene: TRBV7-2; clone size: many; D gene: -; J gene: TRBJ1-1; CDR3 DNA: TGTGCCAGCAGCCGTCTGACGGGAGGGAACACTGAAGCTTTCTTT; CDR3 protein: CASSRLTGGNTEAFF
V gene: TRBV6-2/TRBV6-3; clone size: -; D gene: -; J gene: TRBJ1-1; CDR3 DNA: TGTGCCAGCAGTCTCACCTTAATCGACGGTGAAGCTTTCTTT; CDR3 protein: CASSLTLIDGEAFF
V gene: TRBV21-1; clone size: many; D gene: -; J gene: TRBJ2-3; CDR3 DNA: TGTGCCAGCAGCAAAAGGGTACAGGGATGGAGACTTAAAGTGGGTACGCAGTATTTT; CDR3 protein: CASSKRVQGWRLKVGTQYF
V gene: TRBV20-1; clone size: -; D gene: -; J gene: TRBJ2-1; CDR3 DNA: TGCAGTGCTAGAACGGGACTCCGGCCCAATGAGCAGTTCTTC; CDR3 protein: CSARTGLRPNEQFF
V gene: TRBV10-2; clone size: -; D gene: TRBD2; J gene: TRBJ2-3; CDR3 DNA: TGCGCCAGCAAGGGACTAGCGGGAACAGATACGCAGTATTTT; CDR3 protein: CASKGLAGTDTQYF
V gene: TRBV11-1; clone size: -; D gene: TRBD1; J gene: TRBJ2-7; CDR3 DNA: TGTGCCAGCGCAGGAACCGGGACAGGACGGCTGAGCTCCTACGAGCAGTACTTC; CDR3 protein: CASAGTGTGRLSSYEQYF
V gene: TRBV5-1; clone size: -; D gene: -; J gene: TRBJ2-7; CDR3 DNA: TGCGCCAGCAGCGGGGGCGCGGACGAGCAGTACTTC; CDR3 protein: CASSGGADEQYF
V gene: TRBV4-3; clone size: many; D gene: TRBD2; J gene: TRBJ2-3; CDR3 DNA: TGCGCCAGCAGCCAGCGACTAGCGGGGGGATCCGTTGCTACGCAGTATTTT; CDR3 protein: CASSQRLAGGSVATQYF
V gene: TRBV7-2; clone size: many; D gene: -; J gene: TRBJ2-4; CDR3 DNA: TGTGCCAGCAGCTTAAATGTCAGAACAGGCAAAAACATTCAGTACTTC; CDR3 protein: CASSLNVRTGKNIQYF
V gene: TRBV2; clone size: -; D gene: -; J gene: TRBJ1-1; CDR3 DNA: TGTGCCAGCAAGAGTGAGGGTTTCACTGAAGCTTTCTTT; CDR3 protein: CASKSEGFTEAFF
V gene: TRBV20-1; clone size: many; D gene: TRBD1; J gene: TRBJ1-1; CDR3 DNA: TGCAGTGCCCCCGGGGACAGCAGTATGAACACTGAAGCTTTCTTT; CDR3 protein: CSAPGDSSMNTEAFF
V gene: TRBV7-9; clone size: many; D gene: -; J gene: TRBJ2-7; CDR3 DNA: TGTGCCAGCAGGGAAATGGCCTACGAGCAGTACTTC; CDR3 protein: CASREMAYEQYF
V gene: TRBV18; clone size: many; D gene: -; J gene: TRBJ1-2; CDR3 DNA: TGTGCCAGCTCACTCGACGGTGGTTATGGCTACACCTTC; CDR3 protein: CASSLDGGYGYTF
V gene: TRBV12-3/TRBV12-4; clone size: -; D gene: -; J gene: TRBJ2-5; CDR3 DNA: TGTGCCTGCAGTAGCCCCTCTGGGCAAGAGACCCAGTACTTC; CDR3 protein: CACSSPSGQETQYF
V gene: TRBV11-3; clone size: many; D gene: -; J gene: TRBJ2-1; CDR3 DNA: TGTGCCAGCAGCTTAAGGGGGGGCCCAGACAATGAGCAGTTCTTC; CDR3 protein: CASSLRGGPDNEQFF
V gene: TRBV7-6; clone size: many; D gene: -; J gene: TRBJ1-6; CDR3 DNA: TGTGCCAGCAGCTTATTGGGGAGGTCGGCAGGGAGTTACTCACCCCTCCACTTT; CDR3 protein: CASSLLGRSAGSYSPLHF
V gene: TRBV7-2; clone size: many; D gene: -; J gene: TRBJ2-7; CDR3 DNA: TGTGCCAGCAGCTTTACGAGAGGAGTCTACGAGCAGTACTTC; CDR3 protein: CASSFTRGVYEQYF
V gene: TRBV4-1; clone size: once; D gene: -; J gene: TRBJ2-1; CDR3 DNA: TGCGCCAGCAGCCCAGAGGGGACACCATACAATGAGCAGTTCTTC; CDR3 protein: CASSPEGTPYNEQFF